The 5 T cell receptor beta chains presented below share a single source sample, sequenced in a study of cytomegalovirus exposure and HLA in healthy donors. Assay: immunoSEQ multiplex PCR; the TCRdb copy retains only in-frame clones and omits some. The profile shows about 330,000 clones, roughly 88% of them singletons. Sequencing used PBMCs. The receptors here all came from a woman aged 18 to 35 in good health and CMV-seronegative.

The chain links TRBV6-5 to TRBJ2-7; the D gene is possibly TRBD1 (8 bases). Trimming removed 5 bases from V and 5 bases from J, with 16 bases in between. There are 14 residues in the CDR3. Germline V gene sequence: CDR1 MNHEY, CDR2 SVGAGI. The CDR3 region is CASSITGGEDEQYF. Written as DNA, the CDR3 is TGTGCCAGCAGTATCACAGGGGGGGAGGACGAGCAGTACTTC.

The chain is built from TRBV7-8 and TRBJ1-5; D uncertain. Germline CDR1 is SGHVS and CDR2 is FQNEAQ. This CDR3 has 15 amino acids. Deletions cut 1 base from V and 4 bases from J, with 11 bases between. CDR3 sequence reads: CASSLVQDRNQPQHF. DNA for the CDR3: TGTGCCAGCAGCTTAGTCCAGGATCGGAATCAGCCCCAGCATTTT.

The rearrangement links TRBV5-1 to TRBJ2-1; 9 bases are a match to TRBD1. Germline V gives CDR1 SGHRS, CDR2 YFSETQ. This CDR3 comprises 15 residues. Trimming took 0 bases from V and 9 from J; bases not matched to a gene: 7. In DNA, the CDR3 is TGCGCCAGCAGCTTGGGACAGGGGGGAAGGGGTGAGCAGTTCTTC. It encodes CASSLGQGGRGEQFF.

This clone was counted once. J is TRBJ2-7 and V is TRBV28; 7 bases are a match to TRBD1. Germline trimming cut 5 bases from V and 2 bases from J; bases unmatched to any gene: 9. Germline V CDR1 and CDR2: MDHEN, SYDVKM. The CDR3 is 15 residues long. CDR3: CASSPASGQTYEQYF. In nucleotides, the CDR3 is TGTGCCAGCAGTCCGGCATCGGGACAGACCTACGAGCAGTACTTC.

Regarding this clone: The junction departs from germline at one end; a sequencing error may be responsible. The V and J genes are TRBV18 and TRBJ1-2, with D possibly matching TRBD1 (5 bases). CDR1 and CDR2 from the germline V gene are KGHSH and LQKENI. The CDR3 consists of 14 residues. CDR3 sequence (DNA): TGTGCCAGTTCACCAGGGTCAGGGTCCTATGGCTACACCTTC. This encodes CASSPGSGSYGYTF.